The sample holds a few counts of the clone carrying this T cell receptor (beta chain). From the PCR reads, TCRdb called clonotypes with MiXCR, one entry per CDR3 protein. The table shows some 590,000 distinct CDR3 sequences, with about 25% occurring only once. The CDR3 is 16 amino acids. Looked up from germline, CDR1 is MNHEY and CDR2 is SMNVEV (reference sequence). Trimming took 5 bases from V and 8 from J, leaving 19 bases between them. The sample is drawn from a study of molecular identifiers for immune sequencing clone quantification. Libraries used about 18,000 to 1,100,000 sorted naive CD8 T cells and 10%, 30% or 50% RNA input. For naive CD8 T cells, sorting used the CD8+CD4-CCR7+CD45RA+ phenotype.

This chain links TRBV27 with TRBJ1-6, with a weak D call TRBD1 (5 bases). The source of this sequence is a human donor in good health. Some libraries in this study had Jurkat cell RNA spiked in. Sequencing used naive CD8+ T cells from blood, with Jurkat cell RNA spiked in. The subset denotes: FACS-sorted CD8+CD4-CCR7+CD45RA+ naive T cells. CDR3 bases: TGTGCCAGCAGTCCTCTTTCCCCCCGGGGCCATTCACCCCTCCACTTT. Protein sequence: CASSPLSPRGHSPLHF.